This T cell receptor (beta chain) was documented in a study of T cell changes during pregnancy in multiple sclerosis. Produced via immunoSEQ multiplex PCR; TCRdb's table is partial and in-frame only. The data hold some 40,000 clones, with about 92% observed a single time. The sequence was obtained from a female donor with multiple sclerosis, enrolled in a pregnancy study. Sequences were obtained from peripheral blood.

The DNA for the CDR3 is TGTGCCAGCAGTTTACAGGGTTATGGCTACACCTTC. Its translation: CASSLQGYGYTF. V and J are TRBV27 and TRBJ1-2, with D perhaps matching TRBD1 (5 bases). The germline V gene has CDR1 MNHEY and CDR2 SMNVEV (reference sequence). The V end was cut by 2 bases, the J end by 5 bases, with 6 bases between. The CDR3 has 12 residues.